This entry lists 19 T cell receptor beta chains sequenced from one sample in a study of T cells in Graves' hyperthyroidism and ophthalmopathy. Authors of the study amplified TCR beta CDR3 regions from RNA transcripts. The HTBI primer set was used in a first-round RT-PCR of the TCR CDR3. In TCRdb, the multiplex PCR reads were re-called with MiXCR into one record per CDR3 protein. The sample has around 560,000 distinct CDR3 sequences; roughly 17% are singletons. The sample consisted of blood. These TCRs come from a woman between 18 and 29 years old with Graves' hyperthyroidism.

This clonotype has ten or more counts. The chain combines TRBV6-2 or TRBV6-3 with TRBJ1-5; D remains unclear. Germline CDR1 is MNHEY and CDR2 is SVGEGT. Deletions cut 2 bases from V and 9 bases from J, with 11 bases between. The CDR3 spans 13 residues. CDR3 DNA: TGTGCCAGCAGTTACGGACGGGCAGGGCCCCAGCATTTT. This gives the protein CASSYGRAGPQHF.

Ten or more counts support this clonotype. The V call is TRBV3-1, the J call TRBJ2-1; a possible D gene is TRBD1 (5 bases). The CDR3 runs to 15 residues. Germline CDR1 LGHDT, CDR2 YNNKEL (reference sequence). Trimming pared 1 base from V and 2 bases from J, leaving 9 bases between. The CDR3 loop reads CASSQGDSTYNEQFF. The DNA for the CDR3 is TGTGCCAGCAGCCAAGGAGACAGTACCTACAATGAGCAGTTCTTC.

This clonotype occurred many times. This sequence joins TRBV18 and TRBJ2-3; either TRBD1 or TRBD2 may supply D (5 bases each). This CDR3 region has 15 residues. Trimming removed 6 bases at V and 4 bases at J, with 17 bases between. Germline CDR1 KGHSH, CDR2 LQKENI. CDR3 region: CASSLRGASADTQYF. The CDR3 nucleotides read TGTGCCAGCTCTTTGAGGGGCGCGAGCGCAGATACGCAGTATTTT.

The rearrangement joins TRBV19 to TRBJ1-2; D possibly corresponds to TRBD1 (6 bases). V lost 6 bases and J lost 3, with 26 bases in between. The germline V gene has CDR1 LNHDA and CDR2 SQIVND (reference sequence). There are 18 residues in the CDR3. CDR3 amino acids: CASRRAGTGTFRYYGYTF. CDR3 nucleotide sequence: TGTGCCAGTAGACGGGCCGGGACGGGGACATTCCGATACTATGGCTACACCTTC.

This clonotype was seen at least ten times. This chain joins TRBV28 and TRBJ2-7; D call uncertain. CDR1 and CDR2 (germline): MDHEN, SYDVKM. V was trimmed by 10 bases and J by 1 base, leaving 14 bases between them. The length of the CDR3 is 13 residues. CDR3 amino acids: CATHLLESYEQYF. CDR3 DNA sequence: TGTGCCACCCATTTGCTGGAATCCTACGAGCAGTACTTC.

This clonotype turned up a few times. The J gene is TRBJ1-1, the V gene TRBV7-9; D might be TRBD1 (6 bases). Trimming stripped 5 bases from V and 4 bases from J, with 14 bases between. Germline V lookup: CDR1 SEHNR, CDR2 FQNEAQ (reference sequence). The CDR3 is 14 amino acids. The CDR3 loop is CASSSQGLGTEAFF. The DNA for the CDR3 is TGTGCCAGCAGCAGTCAGGGGCTTGGCACTGAAGCTTTCTTT. The complete variable domain, with remaining parts taken from reference TRBV7-9 and TRBJ1-1, reads DTGVSQNPRHKITKRGQNVTFRCDPISEHNRLYWYRQTLGQGPEFLTYFQNEAQLEKSRLLSDRFSAERPKGSFSTLEIQRTEQGDSAMYLCASSSQGLGTEAFFGQGTRLTVV.

This clonotype came up many times. This rearrangement joins TRBV28 to TRBJ2-7; D is ambiguous. The CDR3 loop spans 13 amino acids. Germline loops: CDR1 MDHEN, CDR2 SYDVKM. Trimming pared 5 bases from V and 2 bases from J, leaving 10 bases between. The CDR3 DNA reads as TGTGCCAGCAGTGGTGGCGTGGCCTACGAGCAGTACTTC. This sequence encodes CASSGGVAYEQYF.

The table lists this clonotype with many counts. The chain has TRBV11-3 and TRBJ1-1; no clear D. The CDR3 totals 12 residues. Germline CDR1 reads SGHNT; CDR2 reads YENEEA. Trimming shortened V by 8 bases and J by 4 bases, and 11 bases separated the two germline ends. The CDR3, as DNA: TGTGCCAGCGAGGGAGGCGGCACTGAAGCTTTCTTT. Its protein product is CASEGGGTEAFF.

The rearrangement links TRBV28 to TRBJ2-3, with 8 nucleotides matching TRBD2. The CDR3 sequence is 17 residues long. CDR1 and CDR2 from the germline V gene are MDHEN and SYDVKM. Unmatched junction bases numbered 13, after V lost 1 base and J lost 7 bases. DNA for the CDR3: TGTGCCAGCAGTTTATACCGACGGCGGGAGGAGTCCAATACGCAGTATTTT. Its protein product is CASSLYRRREESNTQYF. Supplemented by reference TRBV28 and TRBJ2-3, the full variable domain reads DVKVTQSSRYLVKRTGEKVFLECVQDMDHENMFWYRQDPGLGLRLIYFSYDVKMKEKGDIPEGYSVSREKKERFSLILESASTNQTSMYLCASSLYRRREESNTQYFGPGTRLTVL.

J is TRBJ1-1 and V is TRBV5-1; D gene unclear. Germline loops: CDR1 SGHRS, CDR2 YFSETQ. The V gene lost 0 bases and the J gene lost 0 bases, with 12 bases spanning the gap. CDR3 length: 16 amino acids. CDR3 amino acids: CASSLVGGLMNTEAFF. The CDR3 DNA sequence: TGCGCCAGCAGCTTGGTTGGAGGACTCATGAACACTGAAGCTTTCTTT.

There are a few counts of this clonotype. The gene calls are TRBV3-1 and TRBJ1-3; no definite D call. Germline V CDR1 and CDR2: LGHDT, YNNKEL (reference sequence). The length of the CDR3 is 13 residues. V lost 2 bases and J lost 4, with 6 bases in between. CDR3 region: CASSQIEGNTIYF. The DNA for the CDR3 is TGTGCCAGCAGCCAAATCGAAGGAAACACCATATATTTT.

The chain couples TRBV7-9 to TRBJ1-1, with D maybe TRBD1 (6 bases). Trimming removed 2 bases from V and 6 bases from J, with 13 bases in between. Germline CDR1 is SEHNR and CDR2 is FQNEAQ (reference sequence). This CDR3 contains 14 residues. The CDR3 DNA reads TGTGCCAGCAGCTTATCACAGGGCATGGCTGAAGCTTTCTTT. Amino acids: CASSLSQGMAEAFF.

This sequence joins TRBV6-2 or TRBV6-3 and TRBJ2-7, with D perhaps matching TRBD2 (5 bases). With 2 bases removed from V and 5 bases from J, the gap between germline ends came to 10 bases. Germline V gives CDR1 MNHEY, CDR2 SVGEGT. The CDR3 is 13 amino acids. CDR3 nucleotide sequence: TGTGCCAGCAGTTACCTGGCTAGCCACGAGCAGTACTTC. Amino acids: CASSYLASHEQYF.

Details on this clonotype: Possible read error: a much larger clone is one base away. The chain joins TRBV12-3 or TRBV12-4 to TRBJ2-3, with D hard to call. This CDR3 is 12 amino acids long. The CDR3 spells CASSLSSDTRYF. In DNA form, the CDR3 reads TGTGCCAGCAGTCTATCGAGCGATACGCGGTATTTT.

The V and J genes are TRBV24-1 and TRBJ2-2; weak D call: TRBD2 (6 bases). The V gene lost 4 bases and the J gene lost 5 bases, with 7 bases spanning the gap. The CDR3 has 13 residues. Per germline, CDR1 KGHDR and CDR2 SFDVKD. The CDR3 DNA reads TGTGCCACCAGTGAGGGGGGAACCGGGGAGCTGTTTTTT. Its translation: CATSEGGTGELFF.

The rearrangement links TRBV4-3 to TRBJ1-1; TRBD1 aligns across 7 bases. CDR3 size: 14 residues. The J segment lost 8 bases and the V segment lost 4 bases, leaving 10 bases of the junction unmatched. The germline V gene encodes CDR1 LGHNA and CDR2 YSLEER. In DNA form, the CDR3 reads TGCGCCAGCAGCCTGGGTGGACAGGCTCAGGAAGCTTTCTTT. Amino acids: CASSLGGQAQEAFF.

This clonotype was counted between two and nine times. The chain joins TRBV9 to TRBJ1-2, with 9 nucleotides matching TRBD1. The germline gives CDR1 SGDLS, CDR2 YYNGEE. This CDR3 comprises 17 residues. V lost 8 bases to trimming and J lost 4 bases; unmatched junction nucleotides: 18. The CDR3 sequence is CASNHNPRDRDIYGYTF. Written as DNA, the CDR3 is TGTGCCAGTAACCATAATCCTAGGGACAGGGATATCTATGGCTACACCTTC.

This clonotype showed up many times. The chain is built from TRBV6-2 or TRBV6-3 and TRBJ2-7; D is possibly TRBD1 (5 bases). The germline V gene encodes CDR1 MNHEY and CDR2 SVGEGT. The CDR3 loop spans 15 amino acids. Trimming removed 2 bases at V and 3 bases at J, with 14 bases between. Here the CDR3 DNA reads TGTGCCAGCAGTTACGGGGCAGGCCGGGTCTACGAGCAGTACTTC. Protein product: CASSYGAGRVYEQYF.

The V call is TRBV5-1, the J call TRBJ2-1, with TRBD2 matching over 10 bases. V dropped 0 bases and J dropped 4; count of bases not matched to a gene: 7. The CDR3 has 17 residues. Germline lookup yields CDR1 SGHRS and CDR2 YFSETQ. In DNA form, the CDR3 reads TGCGCCAGCAGCTTGGAAGCCGGGACTAGCGATTACAATGAGCAGTTCTTC. Its protein product is CASSLEAGTSDYNEQFF. Full variable domain (rest looked up from reference TRBV5-1 and TRBJ2-1): KAGVTQTPRYLIKTRGQQVTLSCSPISGHRSVSWYQQTPGQGLQFLFEYFSETQRNKGNFPGRFSGRQFSNSRSEMNVSTLELGDSALYLCASSLEAGTSDYNEQFFGPGTRLTVL.